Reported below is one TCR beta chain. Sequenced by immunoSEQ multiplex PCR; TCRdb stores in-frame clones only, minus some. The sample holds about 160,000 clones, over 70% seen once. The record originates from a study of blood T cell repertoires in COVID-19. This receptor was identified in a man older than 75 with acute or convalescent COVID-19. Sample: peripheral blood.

Written as DNA, the CDR3 is TGTGCCAGCAGCCCCACAGGGATGGGATCACCCCTCCACTTT. This codes for CASSPTGMGSPLHF. This chain connects TRBV6-2 or TRBV6-3 to TRBJ1-6, with D perhaps TRBD1 (6 bases). Trimming shortened V by 6 bases and J by 10 bases, and 16 bases separated the two germline ends. Germline V lookup: CDR1 MNHEY, CDR2 SVGEGT. CDR3 length: 14 residues.